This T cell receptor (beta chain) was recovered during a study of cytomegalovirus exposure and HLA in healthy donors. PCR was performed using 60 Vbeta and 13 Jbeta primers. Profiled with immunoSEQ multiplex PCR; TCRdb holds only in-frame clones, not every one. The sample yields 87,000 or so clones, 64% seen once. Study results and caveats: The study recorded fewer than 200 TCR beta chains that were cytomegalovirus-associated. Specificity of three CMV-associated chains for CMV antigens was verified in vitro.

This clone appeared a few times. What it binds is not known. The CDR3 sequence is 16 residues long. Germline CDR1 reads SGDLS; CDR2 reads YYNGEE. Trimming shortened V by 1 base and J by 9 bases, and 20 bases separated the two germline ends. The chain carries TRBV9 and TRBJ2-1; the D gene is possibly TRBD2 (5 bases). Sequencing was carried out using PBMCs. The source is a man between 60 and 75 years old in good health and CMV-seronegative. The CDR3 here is CASSVPDSGVHTEQFF. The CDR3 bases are TGTGCCAGCAGCGTACCCGACTCCGGGGTACACACTGAGCAGTTCTTC. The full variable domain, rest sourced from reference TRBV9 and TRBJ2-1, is DSGVTQTPKHLITATGQRVTLRCSPRSGDLSVYWYQQSLDQGLQFLIQYYNGEERAKGNILERFSAQQFPDLHSELNLSSLELGDSALYFCASSVPDSGVHTEQFFGPGTRLTVL.